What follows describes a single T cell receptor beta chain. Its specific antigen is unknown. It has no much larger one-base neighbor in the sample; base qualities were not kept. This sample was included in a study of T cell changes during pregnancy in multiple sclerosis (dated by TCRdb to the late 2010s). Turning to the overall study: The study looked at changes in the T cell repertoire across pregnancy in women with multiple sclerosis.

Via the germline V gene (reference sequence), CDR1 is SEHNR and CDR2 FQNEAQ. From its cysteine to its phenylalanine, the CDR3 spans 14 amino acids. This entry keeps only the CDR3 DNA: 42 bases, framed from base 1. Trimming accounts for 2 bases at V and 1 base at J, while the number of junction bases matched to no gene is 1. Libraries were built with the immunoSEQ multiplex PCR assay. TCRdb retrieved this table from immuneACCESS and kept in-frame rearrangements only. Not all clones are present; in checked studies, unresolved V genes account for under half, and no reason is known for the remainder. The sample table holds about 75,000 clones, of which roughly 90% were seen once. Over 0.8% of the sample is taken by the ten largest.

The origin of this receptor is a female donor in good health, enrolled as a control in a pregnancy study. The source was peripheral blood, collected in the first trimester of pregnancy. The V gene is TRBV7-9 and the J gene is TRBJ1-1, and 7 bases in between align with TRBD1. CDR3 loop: CASSLSGGNTEAFF. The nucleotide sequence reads TGTGCCAGCAGCTTATCAGGGGGGAACACTGAAGCTTTCTTT. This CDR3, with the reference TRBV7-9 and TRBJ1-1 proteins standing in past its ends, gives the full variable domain DTGVSQNPRHKITKRGQNVTFRCDPISEHNRLYWYRQTLGQGPEFLTYFQNEAQLEKSRLLSDRFSAERPKGSFSTLEIQRTEQGDSAMYLCASSLSGGNTEAFFGQGTRLTVV.